What follows are 20 T cell receptor beta chains derived from one specimen sequenced in a study of response to subunit inactivated influenza vaccine. TCRdb re-called the RT-PCR reads through MiXCR, storing one row per CDR3 protein. The sample holds 550,000 to 800,000 distinct CDR3 sequences, roughly 14% seen once. Here the sequenced sample was PBMCs from blood, taken roughly 12 days after vaccination. The receptors were gathered from a man aged 50 to 60 who received an inactivated influenza vaccine.

This chain connects TRBV5-1 to TRBJ2-7; TRBD2 matches at 10 bases. Germline CDR1 SGHRS, CDR2 YFSETQ. The ends lost 0 bases at V and 5 bases at J; junction bases unmatched: 8. The CDR3 is 16 amino acids. CDR3 residues: CASSLVRAGGRDEQYF. Here the CDR3 DNA reads TGCGCCAGCAGCTTGGTCAGAGCGGGAGGGCGAGACGAGCAGTACTTC.

This clonotype has ten or more counts. The chain employs TRBV12-3 or TRBV12-4 and TRBJ1-2; no reliable D call. Trimming took off 0 bases at V and 5 bases at J, with 7 bases between the two ends. The CDR3 totals 13 residues. CDR3 nucleotides: TGTGCCAGCAGTTTAGCATCAGTATATGGCTACACCTTC. Protein sequence: CASSLASVYGYTF.

This clonotype was counted a few times. The chain links TRBV20-1 to TRBJ1-6, with a possible D match to TRBD1 (5 bases). V dropped 7 bases and J dropped 4 bases, with 14 bases sitting between them. From germline, CDR1 is DFQATT and CDR2 SNEGSKA (reference sequence). The CDR3 runs to 14 residues. CDR3 DNA: TGCAGTGTCACCCTGGGGCATTATAATTCACCCCTCCACTTT. It is translated as CSVTLGHYNSPLHF.

This rearrangement joins TRBV11-1 to TRBJ2-4, with 9 positions matching TRBD1. V shed 3 bases, J shed 0 bases, and the junction held 9 bases outside the gene matches. Germline V lookup: CDR1 SGHAT, CDR2 FQDESV (reference sequence). The CDR3 spans 18 residues. As DNA, the CDR3 is TGTGCCAGCAGCTTCTGGACAGGGGTGACCCTAGCCAAAAACATTCAGTACTTC. Translation: CASSFWTGVTLAKNIQYF.

The table lists this clonotype with a few counts. The rearrangement links TRBV20-1 to TRBJ1-5, with D possibly TRBD1 on 5 matching bases. The CDR3 has 15 amino acids. CDR1 is DFQATT and CDR2 is SNEGSKA in the germline V gene (reference sequence). Trimming removed 6 bases from V and 4 bases from J, with 19 bases in between. Here the CDR3 reads CSAQTVGIWNQPQHF. CDR3 nucleotide sequence: TGCAGTGCCCAGACAGTAGGGATATGGAATCAGCCCCAGCATTTT.

The chain is built from TRBV19 and TRBJ2-7; 10 bases line up with TRBD2. The CDR3 spans 14 residues. The germline V gene has CDR1 LNHDA and CDR2 SQIVND (reference sequence). J lost 7 bases, V lost 5 bases, and 8 bases had no gene match. The CDR3 region has the DNA TGTGCCAGTAGTCCTAGCGGGGGTCAACAGGAGCAGTACTTC. Translating gives CASSPSGGQQEQYF.

The gene calls are TRBV20-1 and TRBJ1-2, with TRBD1 identical over 9 bases. CDR1 is DFQATT and CDR2 is SNEGSKA in the germline V gene (reference sequence). This CDR3 is built from 14 residues. J gave up 9 bases and V 4 bases, and 12 bases lay outside the gene matches. CDR3 amino acids: CSATGQGQVECYTF. CDR3 DNA sequence: TGCAGTGCTACTGGACAGGGGCAGGTTGAGTGCTACACCTTC.

The V call is TRBV4-1, the J call TRBJ2-3, with D maybe TRBD2 (6 bases). CDR1 and CDR2 from the germline V gene are MGHRA and YSYEKL. The V end was cut by 1 base, the J end by 6 bases, with 17 bases between. The CDR3 runs to 16 residues. Here the CDR3 reads CASSQVRGAAGDTQYF. Written as DNA, the CDR3 is TGCGCCAGCAGCCAAGTACGCGGGGCCGCGGGGGATACGCAGTATTTT.

This clonotype was seen a few times. The J gene is TRBJ2-7, the V gene TRBV11-1, with 14 bases matching TRBD2. The CDR3 consists of 19 residues. J was trimmed by 0 bases and V by 5 bases; bases with no gene match: 12. Germline CDR1 and CDR2: SGHAT and FQDESV (reference sequence). CDR3: CASSPVVGLAGGGSYEQYF. The CDR3 coding sequence is TGTGCCAGCAGCCCAGTGGTTGGACTAGCGGGGGGAGGCTCCTACGAGCAGTACTTC.

The V and J genes are TRBV6-1 and TRBJ1-4; no firm D call. Germline CDR1 and CDR2: MNHNS and SASEGT. This CDR3 has 14 amino acids. Deletions cut 6 bases from V and 3 bases from J, with 11 bases between. The CDR3 DNA reads as TGTGCCAGCAGACCTCCGACGGCTAATGAAAAACTGTTTTTT. Residues: CASRPPTANEKLFF.

This clonotype appeared a few times. An end of the junction differs from the germline gene, which may be a read error. This chain joins TRBV20-1 and TRBJ2-1; 8 nucleotides line up with TRBD2. The germline gives CDR1 DFQATT, CDR2 SNEGSKA (reference sequence). The CDR3 consists of 10 residues. The CDR3 coding sequence is TGCAGTGCGGGGGACTACCGCGGGGGGTTC. It yields the protein CSAGDYRGGF.

The chain couples TRBV12-3 or TRBV12-4 to TRBJ2-1; the match to TRBD2 covers 7 bases. With 1 base clipped from V and 5 bases from J, the junction kept 8 bases outside the gene matches. CDR3 size: 16 residues. CDR3 sequence reads: CASSLVGGVKNNEQFF. CDR3 in DNA: TGTGCCAGCAGTTTAGTGGGGGGGGTCAAGAACAATGAGCAGTTCTTC.

V and J are TRBV21-1 and TRBJ1-5; the table's D gene call, TRBD1, was not cross checked with the DNA. TRBV21-1 is termed a pseudogene. The CDR3 has 19 amino acids. This CDR3 reads CASSKGGGGHGRNNQPQHF. CDR3 DNA: TGTGCCAGCAGCAAAGGGGGGGGTGGACATGGACGAAACAATCAGCCCCAGCATTTT.

This clonotype occurred many times. J is TRBJ1-4 and V is TRBV12-3 or TRBV12-4; D is undetermined. The ends were cut back, 2 bases at V and 3 bases at J, with 4 bases in the middle. The CDR3 spans 13 residues. CDR3 coding DNA: TGTGCCAGCAGTTTACCCCCTAATGAAAAACTGTTTTTT. The encoded protein is CASSLPPNEKLFF.

This clonotype has more than one count but fewer than ten. This sequence joins TRBV12-3 or TRBV12-4 and TRBJ1-2; D not resolved. Trimming stripped 5 bases from V and 6 bases from J, with 13 bases between. This CDR3 is 13 amino acids long. The CDR3 protein is CASSPMRVHGYTF. The CDR3 DNA reads TGTGCCAGCAGTCCGATGAGGGTACATGGCTACACCTTC.

This clonotype showed up just a few times. The V and J genes are TRBV29-1 and TRBJ1-5, with 7 bases matching TRBD1. Germline V gene data show CDR1 as SQVTM and CDR2 as ANQGSEA. The CDR3 spans 14 residues. Losses at the gene ends were 2 bases for V and 0 bases for J; bases not matched to a gene: 1. The CDR3 region is CSVERQGSNQPQHF. CDR3 coding DNA: TGCAGCGTTGAAAGACAGGGTAGCAATCAGCCCCAGCATTTT. The complete variable domain, with remaining parts taken from reference TRBV29-1 and TRBJ1-5, reads SAVISQKPSRDICQRGTSLTIQCQVDSQVTMMFWYRQQPGQSLTLIATANQGSEATYESGFVIDKFPISRPNLTFSTLTVSNMSPEDSSIYLCSVERQGSNQPQHFGDGTRLSIL.

This clonotype has only a few counts. The chain recombines TRBV20-1 with TRBJ1-1; 9 nucleotides align to TRBD1. The germline V gene encodes CDR1 DFQATT and CDR2 SNEGSKA (reference sequence). The CDR3 contains 14 residues. The J segment lost 4 bases and the V segment lost 4 bases, leaving 7 bases of the junction unmatched. CDR3 sequence reads: CSANTGDRATEAFF. CDR3 nucleotide sequence: TGCAGTGCTAACACCGGGGACAGGGCCACTGAAGCTTTCTTT.

Many counts were recorded for this clonotype. The chain recombines TRBV18 with TRBJ1-3; D is ambiguous. V lost 2 bases and J lost 4, with 6 bases in between. This CDR3 comprises 13 residues. Germline loops: CDR1 KGHSH, CDR2 LQKENI. The CDR3 nucleotides are TGTGCCAGCTCACCAGAAGGGGGAAACACCATATATTTT. Translated: CASSPEGGNTIYF.

Remarks on this clonotype: A read error may explain this, as a much larger clone is one base away. CDR3 residues: CASSQGHNEQFF. CDR3 nucleotide sequence: TGTGCCAGCAGCCAGGGGCACAATGAGCAGTTCTTC. This rearrangement joins TRBV4-2 to TRBJ2-1; tentatively, D is TRBD1 (5 bases). V lost 3 bases to trimming and J lost 5 bases, with 5 bases between them. Germline CDR1 is LGHNA and CDR2 is YNFKEQ. This CDR3 has 12 amino acids.

The V call is TRBV12-3 or TRBV12-4, the J call TRBJ2-7; 7 nucleotides align to TRBD1. The junction had 4 bases not matched to a gene; V was cut back by 2 bases and J by 3 bases. The CDR3 contains 14 residues. CDR3 protein: CASSLSNRGYEQYF. In DNA, the CDR3 is TGTGCCAGCAGTTTAAGTAACAGGGGCTACGAGCAGTACTTC.